This entry features one T cell receptor beta chain sequence. These data belong to a study of blood T cell repertoires in COVID-19. Study context: Whether acute or convalescent, the COVID-19 samples came from the United States, Italy and Spain. Nucleic acid was either cDNA or gDNA, and it came from T cells, B-cell-depleted T cells, or PBMCs.

The J segment lost 6 bases and the V segment lost 4 bases, leaving 8 bases of the junction unmatched. Germline V CDR1 and CDR2: SGDLS, YYNGEE. The CDR3 has 16 residues. Source study methods: Nucleated cell number was recorded as an estimate derived from reference gene primer amplification. TCRdb's copy holds only in-frame clones and misses some; the assay was immunoSEQ multiplex PCR. V and J calls and clone size come straight from that table; D and trimming were deduced from the DNA. The sample holds about 160,000 clones, approximately 95% seen once. The source of this sequence is a woman aged 50 to 65 with acute or convalescent COVID-19. Source material: peripheral blood. The chain links TRBV9 to TRBJ2-2; 11 bases map to TRBD1. The CDR3 nucleotides are TGTGCCAGCAGCCTCCGGGACAGGGGGACGGCCGGGGAGCTGTTTTTT. It translates to CASSLRDRGTAGELFF.